What follows is one TCR beta chain and its context. The sample belongs to a study of blood T cell repertoires in COVID-19. Method: immunoSEQ multiplex PCR; TCRdb's copy keeps in-frame clones and lacks some. The sample shows roughly 74,000 clones, around 88% of them seen only once. This clonotype was sampled from a woman of 80 years or more with active or convalescent COVID-19. The sequenced sample was peripheral blood.

The CDR3, as DNA: TGCGCCAGCAGCCAAATGCAACTAGCGGGGGGTTTGGGTGAGCAGTTCTTC. Translation: CASSQMQLAGGLGEQFF. The chain couples TRBV4-3 to TRBJ2-1; 12 bases map to TRBD2. This CDR3 has 17 amino acids. Unmatched junction bases numbered 11, after V lost 2 bases and J lost 9 bases. Looked up from germline, CDR1 is LGHNA and CDR2 is YSLEER.